The clone carrying this T cell receptor beta chain has ten or more counts. The data belong to a study of identical twins. TCRdb re-called the 5' RACE reads with MiXCR, one entry per CDR3 protein. The sample contains some 1,600,000 distinct CDR3 sequences, under 35% of which appear only once. The J segment lost 3 bases and the V segment lost 6 bases, leaving 2 bases of the junction unmatched. The CDR3 runs to 14 residues. The sequence was collected from a newborn girl in good health. The specimen was cord blood. The V gene is TRBV12-3 or TRBV12-4, the J gene TRBJ2-5; TRBD2 aligns across 12 bases. CDR3: CASRRLAGEETQYF. Here the CDR3 DNA reads TGTGCCAGCAGACGACTAGCGGGGGAAGAGACCCAGTACTTC.